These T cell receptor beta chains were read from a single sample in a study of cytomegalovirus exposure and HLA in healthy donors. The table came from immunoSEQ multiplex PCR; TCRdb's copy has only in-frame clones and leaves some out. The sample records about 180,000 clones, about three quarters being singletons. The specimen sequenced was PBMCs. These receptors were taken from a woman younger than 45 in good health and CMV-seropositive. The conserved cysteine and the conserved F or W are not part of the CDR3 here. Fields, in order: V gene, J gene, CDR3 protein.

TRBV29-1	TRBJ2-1	SVAGGRAHNEQF
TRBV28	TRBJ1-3	ATHPPRQGKGSSGNTIY
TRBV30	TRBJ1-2	AWSRPGYGYT
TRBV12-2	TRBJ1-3	ASRLAGTGNNTIY
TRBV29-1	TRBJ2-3	SVAPSGNTDTQY
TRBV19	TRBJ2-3	ASSMVQGSTDTQY
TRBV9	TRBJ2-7	ASSVTSGRDEQY
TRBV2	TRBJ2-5	ASSEARRIAGGPGETQY
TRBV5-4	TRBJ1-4	ASSLVGTGLRSNEKLF
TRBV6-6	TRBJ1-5	ASSKGTDQPQH
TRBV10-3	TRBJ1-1	AITGHLNTEAF
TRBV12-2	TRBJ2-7	ASRLRGRDPYEQY
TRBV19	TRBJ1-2	ATQQGGYGYT
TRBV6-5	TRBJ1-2	ASSPQLANYGYT
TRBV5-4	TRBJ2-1	ASSWTSDEQF
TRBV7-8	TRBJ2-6	ASSSSDSGANVLT
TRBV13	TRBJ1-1	ASSWRQGDLTTEAF
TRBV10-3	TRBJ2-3	AITITDTQY
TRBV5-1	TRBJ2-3	ASSLRDGLSSTDTQY
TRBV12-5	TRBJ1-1	ASGPRSNRDTEAF
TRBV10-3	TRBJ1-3	AIRTGGPGNTIY
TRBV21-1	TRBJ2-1	ASSQLAESYNEQF
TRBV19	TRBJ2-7	ASSIATSVTYEQY
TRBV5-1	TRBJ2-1	ASSTGPLNNEQF
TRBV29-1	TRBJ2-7	SVGDRGYYEQY
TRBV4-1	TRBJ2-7	ASSQTGASYEQY
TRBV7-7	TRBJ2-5	ASSSNTGPETQY
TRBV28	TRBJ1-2	ASSFGLEQGYGYT
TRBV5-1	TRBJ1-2	ASSPEGGAFIGGYT